This TCR beta chain is from a study of T cells in Graves' hyperthyroidism and ophthalmopathy. This clonotype was picked up many times. What it recognizes is unknown. Fresh peripheral blood, 8 to 10 ml of it, supplied the PBMCs. RNA transcripts provided the source from which TCR beta CDR3 regions were amplified. During a first-round RT-PCR of the TCR CDR3, the HTBI primer set was used. TCRdb reprocessed the multiplex PCR reads with MiXCR, giving one entry per CDR3 protein. The sample lists fewer than 550,000 distinct CDR3 sequences, 15% to 17% seen once, with around 7.3% in the top ten. Germline CDR1 reads SGHRS; CDR2 reads YFSETQ. J was trimmed by 5 bases and V by 4 bases; bases with no gene match: 8. The CDR3 length is 16 residues. Study-level findings and limits: The majority of expanded thyroid clonotypes above 0.001 also appeared in blood. Stable hyperthyroidism was separated from ophthalmopathy by a model based on 13 V-J features.

The rearrangement links TRBV5-1 to TRBJ1-4, with 10 bases that match TRBD1. The sequence was obtained from a woman younger than 35 with Graves' hyperthyroidism. The sequencing sample was made of blood. CDR3 in DNA: TGCGCCAGCAGCCCCGGGACAGGGGCGAAGAATGAAAAACTGTTTTTT. This sequence encodes CASSPGTGAKNEKLFF.